The clone carrying this TCR beta chain was seen only a few times. Antigen specificity is unknown. V gave up 7 bases and J gave up 0 bases; unmatched junction bases: 3. The CDR3 runs to 14 residues. Germline CDR1 reads LGHDT; CDR2 reads YNNKEL (reference sequence). This entry belongs to a study of blood T cells in healthy people across ages. Across the whole study: Template switching caught about one barcoded beta molecule for each two T cells. Study-wide results and limits: Diversity figures derived from one million T cells were judged to underestimate the true value. When set beside aged donors, long-lived donors presented more naive CD4+ cells and higher diversity.

Isolation recovered at least 7 million PBMCs from every sample. Sample-barcoded 5' priming and a J-beta primer mix drove a second PCR of roughly 6 to 12 cycles. TCRdb recomputed calls from the 5' RACE reads with MiXCR, one row per CDR3 protein. The sample contains around 1,000,000 distinct CDR3 sequences, 35% to 40% of which appear only once. The V and J genes are TRBV3-1 and TRBJ1-5; 7 bases align to TRBD1. The clonotype comes from a man aged 18 to 29 in good health. Input material: blood. The CDR3 nucleotides read TGTGCCAGCAACAGGGGATATAGCAATCAGCCCCAGCATTTT. This gives the protein CASNRGYSNQPQHF.